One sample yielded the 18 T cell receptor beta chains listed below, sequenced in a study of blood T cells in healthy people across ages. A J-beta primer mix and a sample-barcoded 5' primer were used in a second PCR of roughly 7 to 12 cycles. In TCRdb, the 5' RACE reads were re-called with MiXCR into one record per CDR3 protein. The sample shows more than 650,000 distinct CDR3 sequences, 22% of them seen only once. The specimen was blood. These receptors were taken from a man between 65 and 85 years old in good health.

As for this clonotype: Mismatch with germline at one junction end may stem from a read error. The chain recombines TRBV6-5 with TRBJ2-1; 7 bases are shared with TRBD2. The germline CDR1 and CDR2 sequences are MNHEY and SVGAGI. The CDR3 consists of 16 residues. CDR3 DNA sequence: TGTGCCTGCAGTTACTCCTCTGGCGGGAGTTTAAATGAGCAGTTCTTC. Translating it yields CACSYSSGGSLNEQFF.

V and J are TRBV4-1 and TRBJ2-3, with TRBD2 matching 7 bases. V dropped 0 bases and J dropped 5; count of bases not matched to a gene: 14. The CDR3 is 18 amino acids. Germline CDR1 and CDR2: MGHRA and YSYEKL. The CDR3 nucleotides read TGCGCCAGCAGCCAAGATGCGGTAGGGCTAGCGGAGATAGATACGCAGTATTTT. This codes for CASSQDAVGLAEIDTQYF.

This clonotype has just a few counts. This CDR3 is CASTVQHEQFF. In DNA form, the CDR3 reads TGTGCCAGCACCGTCCAGCATGAGCAGTTCTTC. The chain couples TRBV12-3 or TRBV12-4 to TRBJ2-1; D unclear. With 7 bases removed from V and 8 bases from J, the gap between germline ends came to 9 bases. The length of the CDR3 is 11 residues.

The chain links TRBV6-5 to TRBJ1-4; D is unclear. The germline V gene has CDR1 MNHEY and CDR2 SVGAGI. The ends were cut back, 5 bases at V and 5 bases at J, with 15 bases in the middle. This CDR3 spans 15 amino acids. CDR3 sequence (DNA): TGTGCCAGCAGTCTCGGGAGGCGGCCAAATGAAAAACTGTTTTTT. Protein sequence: CASSLGRRPNEKLFF.

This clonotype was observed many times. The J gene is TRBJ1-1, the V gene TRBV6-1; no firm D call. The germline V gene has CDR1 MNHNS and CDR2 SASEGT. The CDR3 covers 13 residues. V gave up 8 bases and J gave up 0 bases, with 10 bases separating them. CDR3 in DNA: TGTGCCAGCGGCAGAGAGATGAACACTGAAGCTTTCTTT. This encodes CASGREMNTEAFF.

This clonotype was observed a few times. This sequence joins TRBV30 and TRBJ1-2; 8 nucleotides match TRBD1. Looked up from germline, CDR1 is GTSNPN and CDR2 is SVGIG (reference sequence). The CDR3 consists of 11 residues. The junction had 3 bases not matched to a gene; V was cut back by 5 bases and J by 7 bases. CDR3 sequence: CAWGQGSGYTF. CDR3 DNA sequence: TGTGCCTGGGGACAGGGTTCTGGCTACACCTTC.

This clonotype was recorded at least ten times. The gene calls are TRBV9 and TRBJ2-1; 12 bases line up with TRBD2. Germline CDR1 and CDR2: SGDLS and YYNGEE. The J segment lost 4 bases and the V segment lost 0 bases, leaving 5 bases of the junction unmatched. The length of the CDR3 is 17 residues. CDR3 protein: CASSVGLTSGGYNEQFF. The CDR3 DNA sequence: TGTGCCAGCAGCGTAGGCCTCACTAGCGGGGGGTACAATGAGCAGTTCTTC.

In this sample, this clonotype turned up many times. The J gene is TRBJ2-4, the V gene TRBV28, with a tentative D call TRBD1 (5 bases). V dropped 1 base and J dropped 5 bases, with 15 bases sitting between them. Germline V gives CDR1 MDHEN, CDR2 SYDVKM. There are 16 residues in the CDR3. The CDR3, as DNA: TGTGCCAGCAGTTTATTTTGGCAGGGTCTGGAAAACATTCAGTACTTC. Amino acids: CASSLFWQGLENIQYF.

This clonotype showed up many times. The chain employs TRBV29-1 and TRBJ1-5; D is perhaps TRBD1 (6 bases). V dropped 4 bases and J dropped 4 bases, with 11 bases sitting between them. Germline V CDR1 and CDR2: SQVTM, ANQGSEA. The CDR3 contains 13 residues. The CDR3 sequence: CSVGEGGNQPQHF. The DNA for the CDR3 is TGCAGCGTTGGAGAGGGGGGGAATCAGCCCCAGCATTTT. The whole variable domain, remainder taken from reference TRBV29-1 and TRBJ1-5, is SAVISQKPSRDICQRGTSLTIQCQVDSQVTMMFWYRQQPGQSLTLIATANQGSEATYESGFVIDKFPISRPNLTFSTLTVSNMSPEDSSIYLCSVGEGGNQPQHFGDGTRLSIL.

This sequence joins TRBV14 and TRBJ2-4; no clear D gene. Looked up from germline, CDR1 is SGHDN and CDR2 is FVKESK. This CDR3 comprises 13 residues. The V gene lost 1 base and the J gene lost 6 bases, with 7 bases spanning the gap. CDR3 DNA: TGTGCCAGCAGCCAAGGGCAGCTAAACATTCAGTACTTC. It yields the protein CASSQGQLNIQYF.

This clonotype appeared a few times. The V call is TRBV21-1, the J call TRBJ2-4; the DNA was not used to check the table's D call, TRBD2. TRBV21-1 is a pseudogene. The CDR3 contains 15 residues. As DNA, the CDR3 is TGTGCCAACTGTAGGGGAGAAAAGGCCAAAAACATTCAGTACTTC. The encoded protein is CANCRGEKAKNIQYF.

CDR3 residues: CASSLGSRDGKLFF. DNA for the CDR3: TGTGCCAGCAGCTTAGGAAGCAGGGACGGAAAACTGTTTTTT. The rearrangement uses TRBV7-9 and TRBJ1-4, with D possibly being TRBD1 (5 bases). V was clipped by 1 base and J by 10 bases, with 13 bases between them. In germline, CDR1 is SEHNR, CDR2 FQNEAQ (reference sequence). This CDR3 region has 14 residues.

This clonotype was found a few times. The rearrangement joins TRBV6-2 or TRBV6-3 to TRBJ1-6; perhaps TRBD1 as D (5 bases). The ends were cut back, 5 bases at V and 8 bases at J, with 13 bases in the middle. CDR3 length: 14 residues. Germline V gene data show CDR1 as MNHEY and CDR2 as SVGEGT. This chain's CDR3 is CASSLQGGDSPLHF. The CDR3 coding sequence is TGTGCCAGCAGTCTTCAGGGCGGAGATTCACCCCTCCACTTT.

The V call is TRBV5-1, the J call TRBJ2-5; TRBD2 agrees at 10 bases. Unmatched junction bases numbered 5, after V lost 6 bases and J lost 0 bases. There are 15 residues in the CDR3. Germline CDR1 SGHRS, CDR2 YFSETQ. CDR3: CASTRTSGYQETQYF. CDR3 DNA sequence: TGCGCCAGCACCAGGACTAGCGGATACCAAGAGACCCAGTACTTC. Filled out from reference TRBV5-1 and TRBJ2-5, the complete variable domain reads KAGVTQTPRYLIKTRGQQVTLSCSPISGHRSVSWYQQTPGQGLQFLFEYFSETQRNKGNFPGRFSGRQFSNSRSEMNVSTLELGDSALYLCASTRTSGYQETQYFGPGTRLLVL.

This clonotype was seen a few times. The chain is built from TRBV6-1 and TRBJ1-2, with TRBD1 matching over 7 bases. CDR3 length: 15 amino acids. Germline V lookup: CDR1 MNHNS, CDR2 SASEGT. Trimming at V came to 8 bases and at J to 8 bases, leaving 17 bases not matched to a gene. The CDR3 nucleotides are TGTGCCAGCGGTGGGGCCAATACAGGGGCCCAGGGCTACACCTTC. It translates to CASGGANTGAQGYTF.

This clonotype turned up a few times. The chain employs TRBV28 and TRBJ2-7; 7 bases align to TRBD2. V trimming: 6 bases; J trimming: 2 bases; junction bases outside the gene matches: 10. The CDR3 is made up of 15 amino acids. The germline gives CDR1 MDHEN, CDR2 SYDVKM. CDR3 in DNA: TGTGCCAGCAGCTCTGGGGGGGGTGAGGCCTACGAGCAGTACTTC. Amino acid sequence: CASSSGGGEAYEQYF. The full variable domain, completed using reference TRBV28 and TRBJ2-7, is DVKVTQSSRYLVKRTGEKVFLECVQDMDHENMFWYRQDPGLGLRLIYFSYDVKMKEKGDIPEGYSVSREKKERFSLILESASTNQTSMYLCASSSGGGEAYEQYFGPGTRLTVT.

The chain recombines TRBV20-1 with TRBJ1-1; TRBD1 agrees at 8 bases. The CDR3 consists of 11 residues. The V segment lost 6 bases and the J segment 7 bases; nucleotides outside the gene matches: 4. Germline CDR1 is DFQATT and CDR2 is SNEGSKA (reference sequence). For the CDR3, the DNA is TGCAGTGCAAACGACAGGGGTGAAGCTTTCTTT. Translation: CSANDRGEAFF.

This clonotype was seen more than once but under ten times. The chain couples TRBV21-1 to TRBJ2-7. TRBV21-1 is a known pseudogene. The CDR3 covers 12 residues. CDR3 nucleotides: TGTGCCAGCAGCAACTGTATGGGGGAGCAGTACTTC. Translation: CASSNCMGEQYF.